These 32 T cell receptor beta chains were sequenced from one sample in a study of shared clonotypes between healthy human individuals. Profiling relied on immunoSEQ multiplex PCR, and the TCRdb table lists in-frame clones only, not all of them. This repertoire shows roughly 1,000,000 clones, about 84% found once; its top ten account for more than 0.5%. The source material was memory CD4+ T cells from PBMCs. Documented subset: CD45RA-negative fraction. The receptor set was obtained from a man aged 18 to 29 in good health. Some clones in this sample may be carry-over from other donors' samples.

In nucleotides, the CDR3 is TGTGCCAGCAGTTTATTTCAATCGGACCATTACAATCAGCCCCAGCATTTT. Its translation is CASSLFQSDHYNQPQHF. The chain uses TRBV27 and TRBJ1-5; D call uncertain. The CDR3 totals 17 residues. V was trimmed by 1 base and J by 3 bases, leaving 16 bases between them. Germline V CDR1 and CDR2: MNHEY, SMNVEV (reference sequence).

This clone has just one count. The chain employs TRBV10-1 and TRBJ2-7, with 7 nucleotides matching TRBD1. Germline V gives CDR1 WNHNN, CDR2 SYGVQD (reference sequence). The CDR3 contains 14 residues. J gave up 2 bases and V 6 bases, and 7 bases lay outside the gene matches. The CDR3 DNA reads TGCGCCAGCAGCGGGACAGACGGACCCTACGAGCAGTACTTC. Translated: CASSGTDGPYEQYF.

This chain uses TRBV2 with TRBJ2-1; no reliable D call. The CDR3 length is 15 residues. Trimming cost V 3 bases and J 1 base, with 10 bases left between them. Germline V gene sequence: CDR1 SNHLY, CDR2 FYNNEI. DNA of the CDR3: TGTGCCAGCAGTGATTTCACGTTTTCCTACAATGAGCAGTTCTTC. Residues: CASSDFTFSYNEQFF. The entire variable domain, with the rest obtained from reference TRBV2 and TRBJ2-1, is as follows: EPEVTQTPSHQVTQMGQEVILRCVPISNHLYFYWYRQILGQKVEFLVSFYNNEISEKSEIFDDQFSVERPDGSNFTLKIRSTKLEDSAMYFCASSDFTFSYNEQFFGPGTRLTVL.

This clone has just a few counts. The chain recombines TRBV18 with TRBJ2-5, with TRBD1 identical over 10 bases. Trimming at V came to 6 bases and at J to 4 bases, leaving 8 bases not matched to a gene. Germline V gene data show CDR1 as KGHSH and CDR2 as LQKENI. The length of the CDR3 is 15 residues. Here the CDR3 DNA reads TGTGCCAGCTCCCGCGGGACAGGGGCACGAGAGACCCAGTACTTC. It is translated as CASSRGTGARETQYF.

The J gene is TRBJ1-2, the V gene TRBV19; 10 nucleotides align to TRBD1. Germline V gene sequence: CDR1 LNHDA, CDR2 SQIVND (reference sequence). J lost 7 bases, V lost 5 bases, and 7 bases had no gene match. The CDR3 is 14 amino acids. The chain's CDR3 is CASSLRQGASGYTF. In DNA, the CDR3 is TGTGCCAGTAGTCTTCGACAGGGGGCCTCTGGCTACACCTTC. The complete variable domain, with remaining parts taken from reference TRBV19 and TRBJ1-2, reads DGGITQSPKYLFRKEGQNVTLSCEQNLNHDAMYWYRQDPGQGLRLIYYSQIVNDFQKGDIAEGYSVSREKKESFPLTVTSAQKNPTAFYLCASSLRQGASGYTFGSGTRLTVV.

This clone has only a few counts. The chain carries TRBV27 and TRBJ2-7; 11 bases fit TRBD2. Germline assignment: CDR1 MNHEY and CDR2 SMNVEV (reference sequence). This CDR3 contains 15 residues. The V segment lost 6 bases and the J segment 7 bases; nucleotides outside the gene matches: 11. The CDR3 here is CASRTILAGVGEQYF. The CDR3 DNA reads as TGTGCCAGCAGGACCATACTAGCGGGAGTGGGGGAGCAGTACTTC.

This clone has a handful of counts. The chain carries TRBV11-2 and TRBJ2-1, with D perhaps TRBD2 (5 bases). Germline loops: CDR1 SGHAT, CDR2 FQNNGV. Trimming left V 5 bases short and J 5 bases short, with 16 bases between. CDR3 length: 15 residues. CDR3 sequence reads: CASSPSVIGDNEQFF. Written as DNA, the CDR3 is TGTGCCAGCAGCCCCTCGGTGATCGGGGACAATGAGCAGTTCTTC.

The rearrangement joins TRBV19 to TRBJ2-2; possibly TRBD1 for D (5 bases). The CDR3 runs to 14 residues. V dropped 4 bases and J dropped 0 bases, with 6 bases sitting between them. Per germline, CDR1 LNHDA and CDR2 SQIVND (reference sequence). This CDR3 is CASSRQPNTGELFF. The CDR3 region has the DNA TGTGCCAGTAGTAGACAGCCGAACACCGGGGAGCTGTTTTTT.

The rearrangement uses TRBV5-1 and TRBJ1-2; tentative D call: TRBD1 (6 bases). The V end was cut by 0 bases, the J end by 6 bases, with 18 bases between. Germline V CDR1 and CDR2: SGHRS, YFSETQ. This CDR3 is 16 amino acids long. CDR3 sequence reads: CASSLGAGVSGDGYTF. The DNA for the CDR3 is TGCGCCAGCAGCTTGGGCGCAGGGGTAAGTGGGGATGGCTACACCTTC.

The chain uses TRBV6-6 and TRBJ2-3; 16 bases fit TRBD2. V lost 6 bases to trimming and J lost 10 bases; unmatched junction nucleotides: 7. Looked up from germline, CDR1 is MNHNY and CDR2 is SVGAGI (reference sequence). The CDR3 has 15 amino acids. The CDR3 region has the DNA TGTGCCAGCAGATCCGGGACTAGCGGGGGGGGTCCGCAGTATTTT. Its protein product is CASRSGTSGGGPQYF.

The gene calls are TRBV5-5 and TRBJ1-1; D uncertain. V lost 4 bases to trimming and J lost 0 bases, with 10 bases between them. The CDR3 extends over 14 amino acids. Per the germline V gene, CDR1 is SGHKS and CDR2 is YYEKEE (reference sequence). The CDR3 nucleotides read TGTGCCAGCAGCCTACAGCCCATGAACACTGAAGCTTTCTTT. This gives the protein CASSLQPMNTEAFF.

In its sample, this clone was seen a few times. The chain joins TRBV7-8 to TRBJ1-3; a weak D match, TRBD1 (5 bases). V shed 4 bases and J shed 0 bases, with 10 bases lying between them. The germline gives CDR1 SGHVS, CDR2 FQNEAQ. The CDR3 has 15 residues. The CDR3 here is CASSSGRGSGNTIYF. CDR3 in DNA: TGTGCCAGCAGCTCGGGGAGGGGCTCTGGAAACACCATATATTTT.

In regard to this clone: The sample has other DNA sequences that encode this CDR3 too. This sequence joins TRBV5-4 and TRBJ2-7; 12 bases are shared with TRBD2. The CDR3 is 15 amino acids. Germline V gene lookup returns CDR1 SGHNT and CDR2 YYREEE (reference sequence). V shed 0 bases and J 4 bases; nucleotides not matched to a gene: 2. The CDR3 is CASSLGLAGAYEQYF. The CDR3 coding sequence is TGTGCCAGCAGCTTGGGACTAGCGGGAGCTTACGAGCAGTACTTC.

The rearrangement uses TRBV6-6 and TRBJ2-5, with a weak D call TRBD1 (5 bases). V was cut by 2 bases and J by 5 bases, with 12 bases left in between. Per germline, CDR1 MNHNY and CDR2 SVGAGI (reference sequence). This CDR3 spans 14 amino acids. CDR3 sequence: CASSYGQGAETQYF. The CDR3 nucleotides read TGTGCCAGCAGTTACGGGCAGGGTGCGGAGACCCAGTACTTC.

J is TRBJ1-4 and V is TRBV6-6, with 7 positions matching TRBD1. V was clipped by 6 bases and J by 5 bases; unmatched bases: 6. Germline V gene sequence: CDR1 MNHNY, CDR2 SVGAGI (reference sequence). The CDR3 has 14 residues. Written as DNA, the CDR3 is TGTGCCAGCAGGAAGGGACAGCCAAATGAAAAACTGTTTTTT. It translates to CASRKGQPNEKLFF.

This clone was seen just once. Just one base apart from a much larger clone, this may be a read error. V is TRBV6-6 and J is TRBJ2-7; the D gene could be TRBD1 or TRBD2 (6 bases each). This CDR3 contains 14 residues. Germline values: CDR1 MNHNY, CDR2 SVGAGI (reference sequence). The CDR3 sequence is CASRAGQGNYERYF. The DNA of the CDR3 is TGTGCCAGCAGGGCGGGACAAGGAAACTACGAGCGGTACTTC.

V is TRBV5-1 and J is TRBJ1-1; D is uncertain. Trimming pared 4 bases from V and 3 bases from J, leaving 16 bases between. CDR3 length: 15 residues. CDR1 is SGHRS, CDR2 YFSETQ, per germline. The CDR3 reads CASSPQRRGDTEAFF. Written as DNA, the CDR3 is TGCGCCAGCAGCCCCCAACGGCGCGGGGACACTGAAGCTTTCTTT.

The chain has TRBV5-1 and TRBJ1-4, with TRBD1 as a possible D gene (6 bases). CDR3 size: 16 residues. The germline CDR1 and CDR2 sequences are SGHRS and YFSETQ. Trimming removed 0 bases at V and 3 bases at J, with 12 bases between. CDR3 DNA sequence: TGCGCCAGCAGCTTGGCGACGGGGGCGGCTAATGAAAAACTGTTTTTT. Translation: CASSLATGAANEKLFF.

The chain couples TRBV11-2 to TRBJ1-1; a possible D gene is TRBD1 (6 bases). CDR1 and CDR2 (germline): SGHAT, FQNNGV. Deletions cut 3 bases from V and 5 bases from J, with 10 bases between. This CDR3 contains 13 residues. CDR3 coding DNA: TGTGCCAGCAGCTTTATACAGGGAACTGAAGCTTTCTTT. Its translation: CASSFIQGTEAFF.

The sample holds a few counts of this clone. The chain uses TRBV4-3 and TRBJ1-2, with D unclear. CDR1 LGHNA and CDR2 YSLEER come from the germline V gene. The ends were cut back, 1 base at V and 4 bases at J, with 13 bases in the middle. CDR3 size: 15 residues. Written as DNA, the CDR3 is TGCGCCAGCAGCCAAGGGATACAAGAGTCCTATGGCTACACCTTC. This gives the protein CASSQGIQESYGYTF.

The genes are TRBV28 and TRBJ1-5, with TRBD1 identical over 7 bases. The junction had 15 bases not matched to a gene; V was cut back by 8 bases and J by 2 bases. Germline CDR1 is MDHEN and CDR2 is SYDVKM. The CDR3 is 17 amino acids. CDR3 bases: TGTGCCAGCGTGAAAGGGGGCTTCTTATACGGCAATCAGCCCCAGCATTTT. Its protein product is CASVKGGFLYGNQPQHF.

The chain uses TRBV19 and TRBJ2-7; the D gene is possibly TRBD2 (5 bases). Trimming cost V 9 bases and J 3 bases, with 21 bases left between them. CDR3 size: 15 residues. Germline values: CDR1 LNHDA, CDR2 SQIVND (reference sequence). CDR3 loop: CASSRDSGGVYEQYF. CDR3 in DNA: TGTGCCAGCAGTCGAGACTCAGGAGGTGTCTACGAGCAGTACTTC.

This rearrangement joins TRBV2 to TRBJ2-5; a possible D gene is TRBD1 (5 bases). Germline CDR1 reads SNHLY; CDR2 reads FYNNEI. Trimming removed 0 bases at V and 4 bases at J, with 12 bases between. This CDR3 region has 15 residues. The chain's CDR3 is CASSEAPKGSETQYF. CDR3 bases: TGTGCCAGCAGTGAAGCGCCGAAGGGGTCAGAGACCCAGTACTTC.

This chain joins TRBV9 and TRBJ2-2; D is possibly TRBD2 (5 bases). This CDR3 comprises 14 residues. Trimming removed 0 bases at V and 4 bases at J, with 7 bases between. Germline V gives CDR1 SGDLS, CDR2 YYNGEE. CDR3 sequence (DNA): TGTGCCAGCAGCGTAGATGAGGGCACCGGGGAGCTGTTTTTT. Residues: CASSVDEGTGELFF. Looking up the rest from reference TRBV9 and TRBJ2-2 gives the full variable domain: DSGVTQTPKHLITATGQRVTLRCSPRSGDLSVYWYQQSLDQGLQFLIQYYNGEERAKGNILERFSAQQFPDLHSELNLSSLELGDSALYFCASSVDEGTGELFFGEGSRLTVL.

As for this clone: A much larger clone is a single base away; this may be a read error. Other DNA variants within this sample encode the same CDR3. The J gene is TRBJ2-3, the V gene TRBV6-5; D not resolved. V lost 4 bases and J 6 bases, leaving 5 bases between the germline ends. This CDR3 region has 11 residues. CDR1 and CDR2 from the germline V gene are MNHEY and SVGAGI. The CDR3 nucleotides are TGTGCCAGCAGTTTGGCTGATACGCAGTATTTT. Encoded protein: CASSLADTQYF.

The chain recombines TRBV4-1 with TRBJ2-1; 7 positions agree with TRBD2. Germline V gene data show CDR1 as MGHRA and CDR2 as YSYEKL. V shed 4 bases and J 8 bases; nucleotides not matched to a gene: 5. There are 13 residues in the CDR3. This CDR3 reads CASSLRGGDEQFF. CDR3 sequence (DNA): TGCGCCAGCAGCCTCCGTGGGGGGGATGAGCAGTTCTTC.

The chain joins TRBV4-1 to TRBJ1-5; D remains unclear. CDR1 and CDR2 from the germline V gene are MGHRA and YSYEKL. V lost 4 bases to trimming and J lost 2 bases, with 12 bases between them. The CDR3 has 15 amino acids. The CDR3 reads CASSRAGPGNQPQHF. CDR3 nucleotide sequence: TGCGCCAGCAGCCGTGCAGGTCCTGGCAATCAGCCCCAGCATTTT.

This clone appeared once. The rearrangement joins TRBV7-2 to TRBJ2-1; TRBD2 matches 13 bases. Germline lookup yields CDR1 SGHTA and CDR2 FQGNSA. CDR3 length: 17 residues. Trimming cost V 5 bases and J 6 bases; bases outside gene matches: 10. The DNA for the CDR3 is TGTGCCAGCAGCACCCGACTAGCGGGAGGTGTCACCAATGAGCAGTTCTTC. Amino acid sequence: CASSTRLAGGVTNEQFF.

The rearrangement links TRBV27 to TRBJ2-6; the D is unclear. The CDR3 spans 17 residues. Trimming removed 2 bases at V and 0 bases at J, with 11 bases between. Germline CDR1 and CDR2: MNHEY and SMNVEV (reference sequence). The CDR3 sequence is CASSLKVFRSGANVLTF. The CDR3 nucleotides read TGTGCCAGCAGTTTAAAGGTCTTTCGCTCTGGGGCCAACGTCCTGACTTTC. The whole variable domain, remainder taken from reference TRBV27 and TRBJ2-6, is EAQVTQNPRYLITVTGKKLTVTCSQNMNHEYMSWYRQDPGLGLRQIYYSMNVEVTDKGDVPEGYKVSRKEKRNFPLILESPSPNQTSLYFCASSLKVFRSGANVLTFGAGSRLTVL.

This clone was recorded only once. V gene TRBV19 combines with J gene TRBJ2-7; D uncertain. The CDR3 extends over 15 amino acids. V lost 1 base to trimming and J lost 3 bases, with 13 bases between them. The germline V gene encodes CDR1 LNHDA and CDR2 SQIVND (reference sequence). This CDR3 reads CASSIGPNEVYEQYF. CDR3 bases: TGTGCCAGTAGTATAGGGCCCAATGAGGTCTACGAGCAGTACTTC. Using reference TRBV19 and TRBJ2-7 for the parts outside the CDR3, the full variable domain is DGGITQSPKYLFRKEGQNVTLSCEQNLNHDAMYWYRQDPGQGLRLIYYSQIVNDFQKGDIAEGYSVSREKKESFPLTVTSAQKNPTAFYLCASSIGPNEVYEQYFGPGTRLTVT.

The rearrangement uses TRBV5-1 and TRBJ2-5, with D tentatively TRBD1 or TRBD2 (5 bases each). Germline CDR1 and CDR2: SGHRS and YFSETQ. This CDR3 has 14 amino acids. Trimming took 2 bases from V and 1 from J, leaving 9 bases between them. CDR3 protein: CASSLQEVQETQYF. The DNA for the CDR3 is TGCGCCAGCAGCTTACAGGAGGTCCAAGAGACCCAGTACTTC.

Only one count was recorded for this clone. One end of the junction varies from germline; a read error may be responsible. This chain connects TRBV2 to TRBJ2-7; D is ambiguous. The CDR3 consists of 12 residues. Germline V gene sequence: CDR1 SNHLY, CDR2 FYNNEI. This CDR3 is CASSFGSYGQYF. CDR3 bases: TGTGCCAGCAGTTTCGGTAGCTACGGGCAGTACTTC. Full variable domain (outside the CDR3, taken from reference TRBV2 and TRBJ2-7): EPEVTQTPSHQVTQMGQEVILRCVPISNHLYFYWYRQILGQKVEFLVSFYNNEISEKSEIFDDQFSVERPDGSNFTLKIRSTKLEDSAMYFCASSFGSYGQYFGPGTRLTVT.